Following are 23 T cell receptor beta chains from one sample sequenced in a study of CD8 T cells in ankylosing spondylitis. General observations from the study: Characteristic of ankylosing spondylitis blood, it appeared, was a TCR beta motif comprising about eight highly homologous variants.

Antigens of these TCRs are unknown. Using its own MiXCR run on the 5' RACE reads, TCRdb lists one record per CDR3 protein. The sample yields a few hundred thousand distinct CDR3 sequences, more than 20% seen once. Material for sequencing was blood, either unsorted or a sorted T cell fraction (not recorded which). These TCRs come from a male donor with ankylosing spondylitis.

In its sample, this clonotype was seen a few times. V is TRBV20-1 and J is TRBJ2-1; maybe TRBD2 (6 bases). The CDR3 length is 14 residues. Germline assignment: CDR1 DFQATT and CDR2 SNEGSKA (reference sequence). V dropped 1 base and J dropped 7 bases, with 14 bases sitting between them. DNA of the CDR3: TGCAGTGCTAGAGGTCGGACTACCCTGAATGAGCAGTTCTTC. Residues: CSARGRTTLNEQFF.

The table lists this clonotype with a few counts. The chain combines TRBV19 with TRBJ2-7; 9 positions agree with TRBD1. This CDR3 has 14 residues. The V segment lost 4 bases and the J segment 2 bases; nucleotides outside the gene matches: 3. Germline V gene sequence: CDR1 LNHDA, CDR2 SQIVND (reference sequence). CDR3 nucleotide sequence: TGTGCCAGTAGTAAGGACAGGGGCCCCTACGAGCAGTACTTC. As protein: CASSKDRGPYEQYF.

This clonotype was observed many times. CDR3 coding DNA: TGCAGCGTTGTTCTCGGACAGGAGTACTTC. It codes for CSVVLGQEYF. V usage is TRBV29-1 and J usage is TRBJ2-5, with 7 bases aligning to TRBD1. The CDR3 length is 10 residues. Germline CDR1 SQVTM, CDR2 ANQGSEA. The V and J ends lost 4 bases and 12 bases, in that order; junction bases with no gene match: 5.

The J gene is TRBJ2-2, the V gene TRBV5-1; 9 nucleotides align to TRBD1. Germline loops: CDR1 SGHRS, CDR2 YFSETQ. Germline trimming cut 3 bases from V and 7 bases from J; bases unmatched to any gene: 7. There are 15 residues in the CDR3. The CDR3 protein is CASSYWDRESGELFF. In nucleotides, the CDR3 is TGCGCCAGCAGCTACTGGGACAGGGAGAGCGGGGAGCTGTTTTTT. Supplemented by reference TRBV5-1 and TRBJ2-2, the full variable domain reads KAGVTQTPRYLIKTRGQQVTLSCSPISGHRSVSWYQQTPGQGLQFLFEYFSETQRNKGNFPGRFSGRQFSNSRSEMNVSTLELGDSALYLCASSYWDRESGELFFGEGSRLTVL.

The rearrangement uses TRBV7-8 and TRBJ2-3, with 7 bases lining up with TRBD2. Trimming at V came to 1 base and at J to 1 base, leaving 11 bases not matched to a gene. The length of the CDR3 is 18 residues. Germline lookup yields CDR1 SGHVS and CDR2 FQNEAQ. In nucleotides, the CDR3 is TGTGCCAGCAGCTTAGAGGTTATGGGACTACTTGGCACAGATACGCAGTATTTT. Its protein product is CASSLEVMGLLGTDTQYF.

This clonotype was counted only a few times. The chain carries TRBV10-2 and TRBJ1-2; D gene uncertain. The CDR3 extends over 15 amino acids. Germline V gives CDR1 WSHSY, CDR2 SAAADI. The germline V and J ends were trimmed by 3 bases and 0 bases, with 11 bases remaining between them. The CDR3 here is CASSDRGVANYGYTF. CDR3 sequence (DNA): TGCGCCAGCAGTGATCGCGGAGTAGCTAACTATGGCTACACCTTC.

This clonotype was counted a few times. V is TRBV6-1 and J is TRBJ1-4, with D possibly being TRBD1 (5 bases). V lost 4 bases, J lost 7 bases, and 16 bases lay in between. Germline-derived CDR1 and CDR2 are MNHNS and SASEGT. The CDR3 contains 15 residues. In nucleotides, the CDR3 is TGTGCCAGCAGTGCCCAGATGGGGGGTGCTGAAAAACTGTTTTTT. Translation: CASSAQMGGAEKLFF.

This CDR3 reads CASSTGGGIYGYTF. CDR3 bases: TGTGCCAGCAGCACCGGGGGGGGCATCTATGGCTACACCTTC. The V call is TRBV25-1, the J call TRBJ1-2; tentatively, D is TRBD1 (6 bases). CDR3 length: 14 amino acids. The V gene's germline CDR1 is MGHDK and CDR2 SYGVNS. V shed 6 bases and J shed 4 bases, with 15 bases lying between them.

The chain recombines TRBV20-1 with TRBJ1-1; D not resolved. The CDR3 is 13 residues long. From germline, CDR1 is DFQATT and CDR2 SNEGSKA (reference sequence). V was clipped by 3 bases and J by 3 bases, with 11 bases between them. As DNA, the CDR3 is TGCAGTGCTAGTAGTGGTTCGGACACTGAAGCTTTCTTT. This gives the protein CSASSGSDTEAFF.

This clonotype has ten or more counts. The chain recombines TRBV20-1 with TRBJ2-1; weak D call: TRBD1 (5 bases). CDR3 length equals 14 residues. CDR1 is DFQATT and CDR2 is SNEGSKA in the germline V gene (reference sequence). Deletions cut 3 bases from V and 9 bases from J, with 18 bases between. The CDR3 sequence is CSARSGNLLGEQFF. The CDR3 coding sequence is TGCAGTGCTAGGTCAGGGAACCTGCTGGGTGAGCAGTTCTTC.

The V and J genes are TRBV2 and TRBJ2-7; 7 positions agree with TRBD1. Unmatched junction bases numbered 6, after V lost 2 bases and J lost 2 bases. The CDR3 runs to 15 residues. Germline CDR1 reads SNHLY; CDR2 reads FYNNEI. This chain's CDR3 is CASSERTGSTYEQYF. The CDR3 nucleotides are TGTGCCAGCAGTGAAAGGACAGGTAGTACCTACGAGCAGTACTTC. Full variable domain (missing parts from reference TRBV2 and TRBJ2-7): EPEVTQTPSHQVTQMGQEVILRCVPISNHLYFYWYRQILGQKVEFLVSFYNNEISEKSEIFDDQFSVERPDGSNFTLKIRSTKLEDSAMYFCASSERTGSTYEQYFGPGTRLTVT.

In its sample, this clonotype was seen a few times. The V call is TRBV6-5, the J call TRBJ2-1, with 10 nucleotides matching TRBD2. The CDR3 sequence is 14 residues long. Germline loops: CDR1 MNHEY, CDR2 SVGAGI. J was trimmed by 8 bases and V by 2 bases; bases with no gene match: 3. The CDR3 spells CASSYSGRGHEQFF. The CDR3 bases are TGTGCCAGCAGTTACAGCGGGAGGGGGCATGAGCAGTTCTTC.

This clonotype was recorded at least ten times. This rearrangement joins TRBV5-1 to TRBJ1-1, with D unresolved. Germline CDR1 is SGHRS and CDR2 is YFSETQ. V lost 0 bases and J lost 0, with 6 bases in between. The CDR3 spans 14 residues. CDR3 amino acids: CASSLETMNTEAFF. CDR3 nucleotides: TGCGCCAGCAGCTTGGAGACCATGAACACTGAAGCTTTCTTT. Together with reference TRBV5-1 and TRBJ1-1, the CDR3 gives the full variable domain: KAGVTQTPRYLIKTRGQQVTLSCSPISGHRSVSWYQQTPGQGLQFLFEYFSETQRNKGNFPGRFSGRQFSNSRSEMNVSTLELGDSALYLCASSLETMNTEAFFGQGTRLTVV.

This clonotype occurred many times. CDR3 DNA: TGTGCCATCAGTGGCCGGGACATCGGCTACGAGCAGTACTTC. Translation gives CAISGRDIGYEQYF. The chain combines TRBV10-3 with TRBJ2-7; D might be TRBD1 (6 bases). The CDR3 has 14 amino acids. CDR1 and CDR2 from the germline V gene are ENHRY and SYGVKD. V lost 4 bases and J lost 3, with 13 bases in between.

This clonotype has more than one count but fewer than ten. The genes are TRBV5-6 and TRBJ2-3; D is possibly TRBD1 or TRBD2 (5 bases each). V was clipped by 1 base and J by 3 bases, with 6 bases between them. This CDR3 contains 13 residues. In germline, CDR1 is SGHDT, CDR2 YYEEEE. Written as DNA, the CDR3 is TGTGCCAGCAGCTTGTGGGGGACAGATACGCAGTATTTT. Its translation: CASSLWGTDTQYF.

The chain is built from TRBV6-1 and TRBJ2-1; maybe TRBD1 (6 bases). CDR3 length: 15 residues. Germline values: CDR1 MNHNS, CDR2 SASEGT. The V and J ends lost 3 bases and 12 bases respectively, with 21 bases between them. CDR3 sequence: CASSDRDTARNTQFF. In DNA form, the CDR3 reads TGTGCCAGCAGTGATAGGGACACCGCCCGCAATACGCAGTTCTTC.

The table lists this clonotype with a few counts. The chain recombines TRBV20-1 with TRBJ2-3; maybe TRBD2 (6 bases). The V end lost 6 bases, the J end lost 1 base, and 17 bases lay between the germline ends. Germline CDR1 reads DFQATT; CDR2 reads SNEGSKA (reference sequence). CDR3 length: 15 amino acids. In DNA form, the CDR3 reads TGCAGTGCGCCCGGGACTCTGGCTGGCACAGATACGCAGTATTTT. Its translation: CSAPGTLAGTDTQYF.

This rearrangement joins TRBV11-2 to TRBJ2-1, with D unresolved. Germline V CDR1 and CDR2: SGHAT, FQNNGV. Trimming took off 5 bases at V and 5 bases at J, with 7 bases between the two ends. This CDR3 spans 12 amino acids. DNA for the CDR3: TGTGCCAGCAGCCCAACGGACAATGAGCAGTTCTTC. This gives the protein CASSPTDNEQFF.

This chain links TRBV11-3 with TRBJ2-7, with 8 bases lining up with TRBD1. The CDR3 loop spans 13 amino acids. V lost 5 bases, J lost 1 base, and 1 base stayed unmatched. CDR1 is SGHNT and CDR2 is YENEEA in the germline V gene. The CDR3 DNA reads as TGTGCCAGCAGCGGACAGGGATCCTACGAGCAGTACTTC. This translates into CASSGQGSYEQYF.

V is TRBV10-3 and J is TRBJ2-3, with 11 positions matching TRBD2. This CDR3 is 15 amino acids long. V lost 8 bases to trimming and J lost 3 bases; unmatched junction nucleotides: 7. The V gene's germline CDR1 is ENHRY and CDR2 SYGVKD. CDR3 DNA: TGTGCCATCGCAAGTAGCGGGAGGGCAACAGATACGCAGTATTTT. It yields the protein CAIASSGRATDTQYF.

This clonotype was observed a few times. The chain combines TRBV20-1 with TRBJ2-3; 8 bases are a match to TRBD2. The J segment lost 6 bases and the V segment lost 3 bases, leaving 5 bases of the junction unmatched. The CDR3 consists of 13 residues. Germline values: CDR1 DFQATT, CDR2 SNEGSKA (reference sequence). The CDR3 is CSASPGRGDTQYF. CDR3 nucleotide sequence: TGCAGTGCTAGTCCCGGGAGGGGGGATACGCAGTATTTT.

CDR3 nucleotide sequence: TGTGCCAGCAGCCAAGACAGGGAAAAGCAGTTCTTC. Translated: CASSQDREKQFF. The chain combines TRBV14 with TRBJ2-1; D perhaps matches TRBD1 (5 bases). This CDR3 has 12 residues. Trimming pared 0 bases from V and 11 bases from J, leaving 8 bases between. CDR1 and CDR2 (germline): SGHDN, FVKESK.

This clonotype has just a few counts. The rearrangement links TRBV27 to TRBJ2-7, with 8 bases that match TRBD2. This CDR3 has 17 residues. V trimming: 0 bases; J trimming: 4 bases; junction bases outside the gene matches: 11. Germline V lookup: CDR1 MNHEY, CDR2 SMNVEV (reference sequence). Written as DNA, the CDR3 is TGTGCCAGCAGTTTATCGAAAGGAAGCGGGAGTAGGTACGAGCAGTACTTC. Encoded protein: CASSLSKGSGSRYEQYF.